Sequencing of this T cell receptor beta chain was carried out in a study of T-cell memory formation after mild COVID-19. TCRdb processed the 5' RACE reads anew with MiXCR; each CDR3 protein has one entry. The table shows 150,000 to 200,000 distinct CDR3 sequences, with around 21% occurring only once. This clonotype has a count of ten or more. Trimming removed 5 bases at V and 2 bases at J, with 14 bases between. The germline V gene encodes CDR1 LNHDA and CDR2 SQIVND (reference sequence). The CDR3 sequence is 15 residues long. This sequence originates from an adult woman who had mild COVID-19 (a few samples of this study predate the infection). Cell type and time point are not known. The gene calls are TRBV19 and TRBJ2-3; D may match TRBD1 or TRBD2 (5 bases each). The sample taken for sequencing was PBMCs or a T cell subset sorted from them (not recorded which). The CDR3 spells CASSSLGTPTDTQYF. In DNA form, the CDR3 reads TGTGCCAGTAGTTCCCTCGGGACCCCCACAGATACGCAGTATTTT. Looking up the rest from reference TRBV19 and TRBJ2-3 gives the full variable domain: DGGITQSPKYLFRKEGQNVTLSCEQNLNHDAMYWYRQDPGQGLRLIYYSQIVNDFQKGDIAEGYSVSREKKESFPLTVTSAQKNPTAFYLCASSSLGTPTDTQYFGPGTRLTVL.